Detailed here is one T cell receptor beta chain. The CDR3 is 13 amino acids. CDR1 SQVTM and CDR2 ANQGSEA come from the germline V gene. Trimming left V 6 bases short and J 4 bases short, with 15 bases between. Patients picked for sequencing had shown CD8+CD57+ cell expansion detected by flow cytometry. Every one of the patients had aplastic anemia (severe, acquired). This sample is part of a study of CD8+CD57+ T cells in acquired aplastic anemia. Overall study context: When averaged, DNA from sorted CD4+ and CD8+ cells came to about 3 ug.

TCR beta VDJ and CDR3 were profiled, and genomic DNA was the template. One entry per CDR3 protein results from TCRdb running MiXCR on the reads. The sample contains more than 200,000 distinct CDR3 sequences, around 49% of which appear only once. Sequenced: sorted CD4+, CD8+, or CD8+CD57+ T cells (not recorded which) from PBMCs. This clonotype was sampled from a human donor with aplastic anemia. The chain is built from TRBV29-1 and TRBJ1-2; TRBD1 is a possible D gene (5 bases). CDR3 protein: CSVYMTAFYGYTF. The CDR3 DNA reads TGCAGCGTCTATATGACAGCCTTCTATGGCTACACCTTC.